A single sample gave rise to the 21 T cell receptor beta chains below, sequenced in a study of blood T cell repertoires in COVID-19. Clones were read by immunoSEQ multiplex PCR, and TCRdb kept only the in-frame ones, dropping some. The sample consists of about 250,000 clones, 65% to 90% of them appearing once. The sequenced sample consisted of PBMCs or T cells enriched from blood (not recorded which). All receptors come from a man aged 40-50 years who had recovered from COVID-19.

The CDR3 nucleotides are TGTGCCAGCAGTTTAACAGGGTGGGGACTAGCGGGCCAAGAGACCCAGTACTTC. Translating it yields CASSLTGWGLAGQETQYF. The rearrangement links TRBV28 to TRBJ2-5, with 12 bases aligning to TRBD2. V shed 2 bases and J 1 base; nucleotides not matched to a gene: 8. CDR1 and CDR2 (germline): MDHEN, SYDVKM. The CDR3 runs 18 residues.

V is TRBV15 and J is TRBJ2-7; D is perhaps TRBD2 (5 bases). The germline V and J ends were trimmed by 3 bases and 6 bases, with 15 bases remaining between them. Germline V gene sequence: CDR1 LNHNV, CDR2 YYDKDF (reference sequence). CDR3 size: 14 residues. The CDR3: CATSRTLLAGEQYF. The DNA for the CDR3 is TGTGCCACCAGCAGGACGCTTTTGGCGGGCGAGCAGTACTTC.

This clone has more than one count but fewer than ten. The rearrangement joins TRBV10-3 to TRBJ1-1, with TRBD1 identical over 9 bases. The trim removed 1 base at V and 4 bases at J, leaving 10 bases unmatched. Germline V gives CDR1 ENHRY, CDR2 SYGVKD. This CDR3 has 17 amino acids. The CDR3 DNA reads TGTGCCATCAGTGAGTACAGGACAGGGGCGGGGGGCACTGAAGCTTTCTTT. The encoded protein is CAISEYRTGAGGTEAFF.

This rearrangement joins TRBV6-6 to TRBJ2-3, with D possibly TRBD1 on 6 matching bases. Germline V lookup: CDR1 MNHNY, CDR2 SVGAGI (reference sequence). The length of the CDR3 is 14 residues. Trimming removed 7 bases from V and 3 bases from J, with 14 bases in between. In nucleotides, the CDR3 is TGTGCCAGCAATATCAGGGGCGAGACAGATACGCAGTATTTT. Translating gives CASNIRGETDTQYF.

The rearrangement links TRBV25-1 to TRBJ2-2, with TRBD1 matching 9 bases. CDR3 length equals 16 residues. Germline loops: CDR1 MGHDK, CDR2 SYGVNS. The ends lost 4 bases at V and 4 bases at J; junction bases unmatched: 7. The CDR3 loop reads CASSASGTGSTGELFF. The CDR3 bases are TGTGCCAGCAGTGCCTCCGGGACAGGGAGCACCGGGGAGCTGTTTTTT. The whole variable domain, remainder taken from reference TRBV25-1 and TRBJ2-2, is EADIYQTPRYLVIGTGKKITLECSQTMGHDKMYWYQQDPGMELHLIHYSYGVNSTEKGDLSSESTVSRIRTEHFPLTLESARPSHTSQYLCASSASGTGSTGELFFGEGSRLTVL.

This chain links TRBV15 with TRBJ2-7; 7 bases agree with TRBD1. CDR3 length: 15 residues. Per the germline V gene, CDR1 is LNHNV and CDR2 is YYDKDF (reference sequence). V was clipped by 1 base and J by 7 bases; unmatched bases: 10. The CDR3 DNA reads TGTGCCACCAGCAGAGCCCTCGGACAGGCGTCTGAGCAGTACTTC. Its protein product is CATSRALGQASEQYF.

The V gene is TRBV5-8, the J gene TRBJ1-4, with TRBD1 matching 7 bases. Trimming took 7 bases from V and 2 from J; bases not matched to a gene: 2. The germline V gene encodes CDR1 SGHTS and CDR2 YDEGEE. The CDR3 contains 13 residues. CDR3 region: CASPGGTNEKLFF. In DNA form, the CDR3 reads TGTGCCAGCCCAGGGGGTACTAATGAAAAACTGTTTTTT.

The chain combines TRBV4-1 with TRBJ2-2; 7 bases map to TRBD2. After removal of 1 base from V and 8 bases from J, the junction contained 13 bases not matched to a gene. The CDR3 contains 17 residues. From germline, CDR1 is MGHRA and CDR2 YSYEKL. The CDR3, as DNA: TGCGCCAGCAGCCAAGGGGGCCGCGGGAGCCGGCGGGGGGAGCTGTTTTTT. Its translation: CASSQGGRGSRRGELFF.

The chain links TRBV28 to TRBJ1-1; D remains ambiguous. V was pared by 3 bases and J by 8 bases, with 13 bases between. The CDR3 extends over 13 amino acids. Per germline, CDR1 MDHEN and CDR2 SYDVKM. The CDR3 DNA sequence: TGTGCCAGCAGTTTTGGGGTCGGACTGGAAGCTTTCTTT. Its translation is CASSFGVGLEAFF.

The chain combines TRBV28 with TRBJ1-2, with D possibly being TRBD1 (6 bases). Trimming stripped 4 bases from V and 2 bases from J, with 11 bases between. There are 14 residues in the CDR3. Germline V lookup: CDR1 MDHEN, CDR2 SYDVKM. This CDR3 is CASSSTGLNYGYTF. The CDR3 coding sequence is TGTGCCAGCAGTTCGACAGGTCTGAACTATGGCTACACCTTC.

The J gene is TRBJ2-1, the V gene TRBV30, with D tentatively TRBD2 (6 bases). The germline gives CDR1 GTSNPN, CDR2 SVGIG (reference sequence). The CDR3 totals 14 residues. Trimming left V 2 bases short and J 4 bases short, with 12 bases between. The CDR3 here is CAWSPLGGYNEQFF. CDR3 coding DNA: TGTGCCTGGAGTCCGCTCGGGGGATACAATGAGCAGTTCTTC.

This chain uses TRBV24-1 with TRBJ2-1; TRBD1 matches 7 bases. The V segment lost 2 bases and the J segment 3 bases; nucleotides outside the gene matches: 9. The CDR3 is 17 residues long. CDR1 is KGHDR, CDR2 SFDVKD, per germline. This chain's CDR3 is CATSDSRWGQFYNEQFF. The CDR3 coding sequence is TGTGCCACCAGTGATTCCCGTTGGGGACAGTTCTACAATGAGCAGTTCTTC.

The rearrangement joins TRBV6-5 to TRBJ1-2; 7 bases are a match to TRBD1. The CDR3 has 14 residues. CDR1 is MNHEY, CDR2 SVGAGI, per germline. The junction had 5 bases not matched to a gene; V was cut back by 5 bases and J by 2 bases. The CDR3 DNA is TGTGCCAGCAGTCGTGACAGGGAAAACTATGGCTACACCTTC. Protein product: CASSRDRENYGYTF.

This clone has a handful of counts. The rearrangement joins TRBV29-1 to TRBJ1-5; D ambiguous. The CDR3 loop spans 13 amino acids. Germline V CDR1 and CDR2: SQVTM, ANQGSEA. V shed 6 bases and J shed 3 bases, with 12 bases lying between them. The CDR3 protein is CSVVGGTNQPQHF. The DNA for the CDR3 is TGCAGCGTCGTTGGAGGCACCAATCAGCCCCAGCATTTT.

This clone was seen just once. The chain recombines TRBV6-2 or TRBV6-3 with TRBJ2-1, with 7 positions matching TRBD1. The germline V gene has CDR1 MNHEY and CDR2 SVGEGT. Germline trimming cut 5 bases from V and 6 bases from J; bases unmatched to any gene: 4. This CDR3 contains 13 residues. The CDR3 sequence is CASSPTGVNEQFF. The CDR3 coding sequence is TGTGCCAGCAGTCCAACAGGGGTCAATGAGCAGTTCTTC.

The chain employs TRBV19 and TRBJ1-5; D ambiguous. Germline V gives CDR1 LNHDA, CDR2 SQIVND (reference sequence). V lost 4 bases and J lost 4, with 11 bases in between. The CDR3 extends over 14 amino acids. The CDR3 nucleotides are TGTGCCAGTAGTACCAGCGGACCAAATCAGCCCCAGCATTTT. Its translation is CASSTSGPNQPQHF.

V gene TRBV2 combines with J gene TRBJ1-2; D remains unclear. The germline gives CDR1 SNHLY, CDR2 FYNNEI. The CDR3 covers 15 residues. The ends were cut back, 2 bases at V and 0 bases at J, with 10 bases in the middle. The chain's CDR3 is CASSEHQLPNYGYTF. The CDR3 DNA is TGTGCCAGCAGTGAACACCAACTCCCTAACTATGGCTACACCTTC.

The CDR3 nucleotides are TGTGCCAGTAGTATAAGACAGGGGAATTCACCCCTCCACTTT. Amino acids: CASSIRQGNSPLHF. The chain is built from TRBV19 and TRBJ1-6, with 8 nucleotides matching TRBD1. V shed 2 bases and J 7 bases; nucleotides not matched to a gene: 1. The CDR3 contains 14 residues. Germline V CDR1 and CDR2: LNHDA, SQIVND (reference sequence).

The V gene is TRBV5-1, the J gene TRBJ2-4, with TRBD2 matching 9 bases. CDR1 is SGHRS and CDR2 is YFSETQ in the germline V gene. V was clipped by 1 base and J by 0 bases; unmatched bases: 8. The CDR3 runs 18 residues. In nucleotides, the CDR3 is TGCGCCAGCAGCTTGCCGCGGGAGGGTTTCCTAGCCAAAAACATTCAGTACTTC. It is translated as CASSLPREGFLAKNIQYF.

The chain has TRBV10-1 and TRBJ2-7; possibly TRBD2 for D (7 bases). The CDR3 totals 15 residues. V was shortened by 10 bases and J by 5 bases, with 24 bases between the two germline ends. In germline, CDR1 is WNHNN, CDR2 SYGVQD (reference sequence). CDR3 region: CATSGVRGGIDEQYF. The CDR3 nucleotides read TGCGCCACCTCAGGGGTTAGGGGGGGAATAGACGAGCAGTACTTC.

This clone was counted only a few times. V and J are TRBV7-2 and TRBJ2-1; a possible D gene is TRBD2 (6 bases). CDR1 and CDR2 from the germline V gene are SGHTA and FQGNSA. Trimming cost V 5 bases and J 4 bases, with 18 bases left between them. The length of the CDR3 is 16 residues. This chain's CDR3 is CASSPPTSLLYNEQFF. Here the CDR3 DNA reads TGTGCCAGCAGCCCGCCAACTAGCCTCCTATACAATGAGCAGTTCTTC.